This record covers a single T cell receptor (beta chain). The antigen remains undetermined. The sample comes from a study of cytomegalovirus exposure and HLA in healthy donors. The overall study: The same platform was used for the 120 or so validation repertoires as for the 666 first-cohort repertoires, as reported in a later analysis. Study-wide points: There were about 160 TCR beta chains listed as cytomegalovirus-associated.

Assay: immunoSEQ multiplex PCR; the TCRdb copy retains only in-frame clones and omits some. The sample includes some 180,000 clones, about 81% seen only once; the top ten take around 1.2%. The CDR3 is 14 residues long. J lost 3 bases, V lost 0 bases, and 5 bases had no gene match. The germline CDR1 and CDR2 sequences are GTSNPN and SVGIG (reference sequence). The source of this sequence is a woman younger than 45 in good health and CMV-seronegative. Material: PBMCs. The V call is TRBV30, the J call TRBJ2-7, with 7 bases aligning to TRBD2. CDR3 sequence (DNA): TGTGCCTGGAGTGTCCCTAGCGGAATCTACGAGCAGTACTTC. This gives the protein CAWSVPSGIYEQYF.